This T cell receptor (beta chain) came from a study of Ad26.COV2.S vaccination and SARS-CoV-2 variants. The wider study: Trial arm assignment for the donor was COV1001 Ad26.COV2.S. Each vaccinee took Ad26.COV2.S intramuscularly, once or twice 56 days apart. Notes on the study in general: Placebo recipients and vaccine recipients were similar in non-spike TCR breadth. Reported findings describe substantial breadth in spike-specific CD8+ and CD4+ T cell responses following vaccination.

Concerning this clone itself: The antigen is not known.

Described treatment: roughly 18 received Ad26.COV2.S at low or high dose, single or two shots; 5 received placebo; per-sample allocation not given. Samples came from day 63 after the first vaccine or placebo injection. Using immunoSEQ multiplex PCR, the repertoire was profiled, and TCRdb retains in-frame clones only, with some absent. Of fewer than 400,000 clones in the sample, 70% to 90% were seen once. The V gene lost 1 base and the J gene lost 8 bases, with 5 bases spanning the gap. CDR3 length equals 11 residues. In germline, CDR1 is GTSNPN, CDR2 SVGIG (reference sequence). This clonotype was sampled from a person aged 18 to 65 who received the Ad26.COV2.S COVID-19 vaccine or a placebo. The sample consisted of peripheral blood, taken in a trial of Ad26.COV2.S vaccine versus placebo. This chain joins TRBV30 and TRBJ1-4, with D unresolved. CDR3 loop: CAWSGVEKLFF. CDR3 nucleotide sequence: TGTGCCTGGAGTGGGGTCGAAAAACTGTTTTTT.